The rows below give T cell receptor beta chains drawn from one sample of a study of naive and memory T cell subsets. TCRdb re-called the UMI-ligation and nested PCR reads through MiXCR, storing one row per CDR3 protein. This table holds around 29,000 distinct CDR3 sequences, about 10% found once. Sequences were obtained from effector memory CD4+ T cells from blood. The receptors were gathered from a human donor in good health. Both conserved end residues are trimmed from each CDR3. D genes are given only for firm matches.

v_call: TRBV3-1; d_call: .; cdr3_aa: ASSPAQGYYNEQF
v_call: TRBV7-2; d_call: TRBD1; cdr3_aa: ASSLGDRWTNQPQH
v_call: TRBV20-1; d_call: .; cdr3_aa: SARDLAGNSPLH
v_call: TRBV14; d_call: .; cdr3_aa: ASSRRGTLQVDEQF
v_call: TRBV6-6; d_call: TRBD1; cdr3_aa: ASSYPQGGLNNEKLF
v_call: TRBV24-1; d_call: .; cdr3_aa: ATSDLKGKGLTGELF
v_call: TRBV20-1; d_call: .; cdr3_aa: SARKGKDNEQF
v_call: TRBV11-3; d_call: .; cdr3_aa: ASSPDSAYGYT
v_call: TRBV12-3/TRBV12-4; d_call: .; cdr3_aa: ASSRRRGGINTDTQY
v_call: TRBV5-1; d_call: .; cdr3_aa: ASSPGNYSAYEQY
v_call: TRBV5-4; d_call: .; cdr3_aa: ASSPDDKLKNIQY
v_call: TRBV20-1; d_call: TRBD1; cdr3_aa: SASRTGVYEQY
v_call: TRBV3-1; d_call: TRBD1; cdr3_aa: ASSQVGQDPYEQY
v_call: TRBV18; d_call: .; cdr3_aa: ASSPHASPAAGNTIY
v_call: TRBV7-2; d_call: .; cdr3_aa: ASSLAGAVETQY
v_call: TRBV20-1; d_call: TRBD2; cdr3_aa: SARDLRLAGGTTDTQY
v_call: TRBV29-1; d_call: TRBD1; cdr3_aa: SVRTGGNTEAF
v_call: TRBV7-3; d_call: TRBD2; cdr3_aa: ASSITSGGGPFTDTQY
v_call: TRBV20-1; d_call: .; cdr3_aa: SAALGPGSPEAF
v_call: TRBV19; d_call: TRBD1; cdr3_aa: ASSTRWAGGQPQH
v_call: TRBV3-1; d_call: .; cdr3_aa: ASSPGARRGQY
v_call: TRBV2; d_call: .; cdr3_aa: ASVFNRNEQF
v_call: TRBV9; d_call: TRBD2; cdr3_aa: ASSVASGGARADTQY